This T cell receptor (beta chain) emerged from a study of Ad26.COV2.S vaccination and SARS-CoV-2 variants. Treatment indicated: roughly 20 received Ad26.COV2.S at low or high dose, single or two shots; 5 received placebo; per-sample allocation not given. Day 63 after the first vaccine or placebo injection was the time point for sampling. TCRdb's table, derived via immunoSEQ multiplex PCR, lists solely in-frame clones and lacks some. The table has around 420,000 clones, roughly 90% seen once; the top ten hold 3.6%. V lost 6 bases and J 8 bases, leaving 11 bases between the germline ends. The germline gives CDR1 MNHEY, CDR2 SMNVEV (reference sequence). The CDR3 consists of 13 residues.

The sequence was obtained from a person aged 18-60 years who received the Ad26.COV2.S COVID-19 vaccine or a placebo. The rearrangement uses TRBV27 and TRBJ1-6; perhaps TRBD1 as D (5 bases). The sample here was peripheral blood, taken in a trial of Ad26.COV2.S vaccine versus placebo. The CDR3 coding sequence is TGTGCCAGCAGGATGACCAGGGATTCACCCCTCCACTTT. Protein product: CASRMTRDSPLHF.